This TCR beta chain was recovered during a study of CD4+ T cells in melanoma. Points on this clone: Its cognate antigen is unknown.

V was trimmed by 5 bases and J by 2 bases, leaving 16 bases between them. In germline, CDR1 is SEHNR, CDR2 FQNEAQ (reference sequence). The CDR3 is 16 residues long. Clones were read by immunoSEQ multiplex PCR, and TCRdb kept only the in-frame ones, dropping some. The sample lists approximately 10,000 clones, 65% to 70% occurring once. Whole-study results and caveats: CD8+ T cell, macrophage and B cell function reportedly correlated with neoantigen-specific CD4+ T cells. Diverse differentiation states were reported for melanoma neoantigen-specific CD4+ T cells.

The rearrangement uses TRBV7-9 and TRBJ2-1; no definite D call. The receptor was derived from a human donor with melanoma. Sequencing input: cells from a culture (not recorded whether cultured in vitro). This chain's CDR3 is CASSPLSGATYNEQFF. CDR3 coding DNA: TGTGCCAGCAGCCCCTTATCGGGTGCGACCTACAATGAGCAGTTCTTC.